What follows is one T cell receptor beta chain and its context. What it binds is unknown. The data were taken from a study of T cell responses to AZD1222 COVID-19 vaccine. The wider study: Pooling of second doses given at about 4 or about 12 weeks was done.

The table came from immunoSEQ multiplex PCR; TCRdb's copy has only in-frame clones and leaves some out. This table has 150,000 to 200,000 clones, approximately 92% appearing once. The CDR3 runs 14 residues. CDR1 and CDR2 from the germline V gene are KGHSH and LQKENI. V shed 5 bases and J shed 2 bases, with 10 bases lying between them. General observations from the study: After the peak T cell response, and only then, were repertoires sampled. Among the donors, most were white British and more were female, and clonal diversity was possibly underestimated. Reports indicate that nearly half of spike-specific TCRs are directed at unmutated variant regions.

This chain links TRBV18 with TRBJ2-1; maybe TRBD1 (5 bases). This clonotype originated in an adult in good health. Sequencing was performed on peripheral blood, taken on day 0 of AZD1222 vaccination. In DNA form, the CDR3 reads TGTGCCAGCTCAGAGCAGGGTGCCTACAATGAGCAGTTCTTC. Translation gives CASSEQGAYNEQFF.